The 13 T cell receptor beta chains in this list originate from one sample, sequenced in a study of chemoradiotherapy in HPV16-positive cancers. The method was immunoSEQ multiplex PCR; TCRdb's version includes in-frame clones alone and lacks a portion of them. The sample has 8,000 to 10,000 clones; approximately 85% are singletons. The starting material was tumor tissue, obtained from a patient who underwent chemoradiotherapy. These receptors came from a human donor with HPV-associated anogenital cancer.

The chain combines TRBV9 with TRBJ2-1; TRBD2 agrees at 7 bases. V lost 4 bases, J lost 3 bases, and 10 bases stayed unmatched. CDR3 length: 16 residues. Germline V lookup: CDR1 SGDLS, CDR2 YYNGEE. In DNA, the CDR3 is TGTGCCAGCAGCCCAAGAGGGTGGGGGGGCTACAATGAGCAGTTCTTC. Residues: CASSPRGWGGYNEQFF. Full variable domain (outside the CDR3, taken from reference TRBV9 and TRBJ2-1): DSGVTQTPKHLITATGQRVTLRCSPRSGDLSVYWYQQSLDQGLQFLIQYYNGEERAKGNILERFSAQQFPDLHSELNLSSLELGDSALYFCASSPRGWGGYNEQFFGPGTRLTVL.

This clone was counted between two and nine times. The chain uses TRBV28 and TRBJ1-2, with 11 bases that match TRBD1. Trimming removed 3 bases from V and 2 bases from J; junction bases left unmatched: 2. Germline V lookup: CDR1 MDHEN, CDR2 SYDVKM. This CDR3 comprises 15 residues. CDR3 DNA sequence: TGTGCCAGCAGTTTGGGGGACAGGGGGAACTATGGCTACACCTTC. Protein: CASSLGDRGNYGYTF.

The CDR3 reads CASSASGLGNEQYF. CDR3 sequence (DNA): TGTGCCAGCAGCGCCTCAGGCCTCGGAAACGAGCAGTACTTC. The gene calls are TRBV9 and TRBJ2-7, with D hard to call. CDR3 length: 14 residues. Germline assignment: CDR1 SGDLS and CDR2 YYNGEE. Trimming pared 3 bases from V and 5 bases from J, leaving 15 bases between. The full variable domain, rest sourced from reference TRBV9 and TRBJ2-7, is DSGVTQTPKHLITATGQRVTLRCSPRSGDLSVYWYQQSLDQGLQFLIQYYNGEERAKGNILERFSAQQFPDLHSELNLSSLELGDSALYFCASSASGLGNEQYFGPGTRLTVT.

V gene TRBV20-1 combines with J gene TRBJ2-1; D not resolved. V was pared by 2 bases and J by 10 bases, with 6 bases between. The CDR3 contains 10 residues. Germline V gene lookup returns CDR1 DFQATT and CDR2 SNEGSKA (reference sequence). The CDR3 protein is CSARLGEQFF. The CDR3 DNA reads as TGCAGTGCTAGACTGGGCGAGCAGTTCTTC.

V usage is TRBV25-1 and J usage is TRBJ2-1, with 9 bases aligning to TRBD1. Germline V lookup: CDR1 MGHDK, CDR2 SYGVNS. The CDR3 contains 14 residues. Trimming removed 6 bases from V and 4 bases from J; junction bases left unmatched: 4. The CDR3: CASRGTGSYNEQFF. The CDR3 nucleotides read TGTGCCAGCAGGGGGACAGGGTCTTACAATGAGCAGTTCTTC.

The V gene is TRBV7-2, the J gene TRBJ2-5; D not resolved. The CDR3 is 15 residues long. Germline CDR1 reads SGHTA; CDR2 reads FQGNSA. The V gene lost 7 bases and the J gene lost 1 base, with 16 bases spanning the gap. CDR3 amino acids: CASTPAQEFQETQYF. In DNA, the CDR3 is TGTGCCAGCACCCCAGCCCAAGAGTTCCAAGAGACCCAGTACTTC. Complete variable domain (other parts from reference TRBV7-2 and TRBJ2-5): GAGVSQSPSNKVTEKGKDVELRCDPISGHTALYWYRQSLGQGLEFLIYFQGNSAPDKSGLPSDRFSAERTGGSVSTLTIQRTQQEDSAVYLCASTPAQEFQETQYFGPGTRLLVL.

The V call is TRBV4-2, the J call TRBJ1-1; D gene uncertain. Germline V CDR1 and CDR2: LGHNA, YNFKEQ. V was pared by 3 bases and J by 0 bases, with 8 bases between. CDR3 size: 14 residues. CDR3: CASSQGDMNTEAFF. The CDR3 DNA sequence: TGTGCCAGCAGCCAGGGTGATATGAACACTGAAGCTTTCTTT.

The V gene is TRBV6-1, the J gene TRBJ1-5; no definite D call. Deletions cut 3 bases from V and 9 bases from J, with 15 bases between. There are 14 residues in the CDR3. Germline CDR1 is MNHNS and CDR2 is SASEGT. This CDR3 reads CASSDRTSYGPQHF. The CDR3 DNA reads TGTGCCAGCAGTGATCGGACTAGTTATGGGCCCCAGCATTTT.

This clone showed up just a few times. The chain is built from TRBV29-1 and TRBJ2-1; D unclear. V lost 7 bases, J lost 6 bases, and 19 bases lay in between. There are 14 residues in the CDR3. Germline loops: CDR1 SQVTM, CDR2 ANQGSEA. CDR3 residues: CSGKRFRDSNEQFF. CDR3 DNA: TGCAGCGGCAAGAGATTCCGAGACTCCAATGAGCAGTTCTTC.

The chain has TRBV11-2 and TRBJ2-1; 7 positions match TRBD2. This CDR3 comprises 15 residues. J was trimmed by 7 bases and V by 2 bases; bases with no gene match: 8. Germline V gene data show CDR1 as SGHAT and CDR2 as FQNNGV. The CDR3 region has the DNA TGTGCCAGCAGCTTAAAAGCGGGACGTAGTAATGAGCAGTTCTTC. It yields the protein CASSLKAGRSNEQFF.

This clone was counted between two and nine times. The genes are TRBV7-2 and TRBJ2-1; D remains unclear. This CDR3 has 12 amino acids. Germline V gene lookup returns CDR1 SGHTA and CDR2 FQGNSA. Trimming took off 5 bases at V and 6 bases at J, with 8 bases between the two ends. The CDR3 sequence is CASSPFINEQFF. The CDR3 DNA reads as TGTGCCAGCAGCCCTTTCATCAATGAGCAGTTCTTC.

The CDR3 is CASRSLAIAGGEVDIQYF. The CDR3, as DNA: TGTGCCAGCAGATCGTTGGCGATAGCGGGAGGCGAAGTGGACATTCAGTACTTC. The chain links TRBV27 to TRBJ2-4; 10 bases are shared with TRBD2. V gave up 6 bases and J gave up 8 bases; unmatched junction bases: 19. The germline V gene has CDR1 MNHEY and CDR2 SMNVEV (reference sequence). The CDR3 has 18 residues.

The chain uses TRBV5-5 and TRBJ1-4, with 12 positions matching TRBD1. The V gene's germline CDR1 is SGHKS and CDR2 YYEKEE (reference sequence). V was clipped by 4 bases and J by 7 bases; unmatched bases: 8. This CDR3 is 16 amino acids long. The CDR3 reads CASSVGTGGLGEKLFF. DNA of the CDR3: TGTGCCAGCAGCGTCGGGACAGGGGGCTTGGGTGAAAAACTGTTTTTT.